The 2 T cell receptor beta chains listed next were all sequenced from one sample in a study of shared clonotypes between healthy human individuals. The table came from immunoSEQ multiplex PCR; TCRdb's copy has only in-frame clones and leaves some out. The sample carries roughly 2 million clones, almost 96% recorded once. Input material: naive CD4+ T cells sorted from blood. Subset: CD45RA+ positively selected. These receptor sequences come from a man younger than 35 in good health.

A remark on this clone: This sample includes further DNA sequences coding for the same CDR3. The rearrangement uses TRBV10-1 and TRBJ2-3; D remains unclear. The CDR3 sequence is 12 residues long. The germline V and J ends were trimmed by 5 bases and 0 bases, with 3 bases remaining between them. Per the germline V gene, CDR1 is WNHNN and CDR2 is SYGVQD (reference sequence). CDR3 loop: CASSPSTDTQYF. DNA of the CDR3: TGCGCCAGCAGTCCGAGCACAGATACGCAGTATTTT.

This clone was counted a single time. V usage is TRBV6-6 and J usage is TRBJ2-2; D uncertain. Trimming took off 7 bases at V and 0 bases at J, with 9 bases between the two ends. The CDR3 has 14 residues. Germline CDR1 is MNHNY and CDR2 is SVGAGI (reference sequence). This CDR3 reads CASTTGSNTGELFF. The CDR3 coding sequence is TGTGCCAGCACAACTGGATCGAACACCGGGGAGCTGTTTTTT.